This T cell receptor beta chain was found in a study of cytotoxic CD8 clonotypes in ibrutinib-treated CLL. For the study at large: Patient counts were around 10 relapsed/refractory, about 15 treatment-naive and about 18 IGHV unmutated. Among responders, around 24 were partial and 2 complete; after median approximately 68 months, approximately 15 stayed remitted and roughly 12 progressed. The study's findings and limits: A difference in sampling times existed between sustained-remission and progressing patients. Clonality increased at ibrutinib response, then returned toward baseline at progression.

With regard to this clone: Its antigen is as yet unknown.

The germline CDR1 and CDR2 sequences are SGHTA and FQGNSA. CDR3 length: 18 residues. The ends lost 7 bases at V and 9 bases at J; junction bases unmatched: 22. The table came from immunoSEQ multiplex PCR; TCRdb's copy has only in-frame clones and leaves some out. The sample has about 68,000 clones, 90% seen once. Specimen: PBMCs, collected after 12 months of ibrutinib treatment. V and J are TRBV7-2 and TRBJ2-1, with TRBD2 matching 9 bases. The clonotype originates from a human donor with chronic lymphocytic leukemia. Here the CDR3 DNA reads TGTGCCAGCACCAATAAAGGAACGGCGGGAGGGCGTGGCAGTGAGCAGTTCTTC. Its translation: CASTNKGTAGGRGSEQFF.